This TCR beta chain was recovered during a study of cytomegalovirus exposure and HLA in healthy donors. Germline-derived CDR1 and CDR2 are MNHNY and SVGAGI (reference sequence). The CDR3 consists of 12 residues. V lost 8 bases to trimming and J lost 8 bases, with 13 bases between them. This clone was picked up a small number of times. Amplification used 60 Vbeta primers and 13 Jbeta primers. Data came from immunoSEQ multiplex PCR; TCRdb stores just in-frame clones and leaves some out. The sample includes 170,000 or so clones, over 65% of them seen just once. The sequenced sample consisted of PBMCs. The chain links TRBV6-6 to TRBJ2-1; possibly TRBD2 for D (7 bases). The receptor comes from a woman aged 60 to 75 in good health and CMV-seropositive. The CDR3 bases are TGTGCCAGCGGGGGGGCCAGGGATGAGCAGTTCTTC. It is translated as CASGGARDEQFF.